This T cell receptor beta chain was obtained from a study of cytomegalovirus exposure and HLA in healthy donors. Background on the study: Of all 400 or so donors who were genotyped, 70% to 85% belonged to the Caucasian-associated ancestry cluster. General study points: Whilst most TCR sequences proved rare, a subset of public TCRs occurred across many donors.

PCR was performed using 60 Vbeta and 13 Jbeta primers. Assay: immunoSEQ multiplex PCR; the TCRdb copy retains only in-frame clones and omits some. Seen here are 200,000 to 300,000 clones, roughly 86% observed once, and the top ten hold 1.5% to 2.5%. Germline lookup yields CDR1 SGHRS and CDR2 YFSETQ. This CDR3 region has 15 residues. V lost 0 bases to trimming and J lost 1 base, with 7 bases between them. In regard to this clone: Antigen unknown.

The sequence was collected from a woman between 35 and 50 years old in good health and CMV-seropositive. V usage is TRBV5-1 and J usage is TRBJ2-2; tentatively, D is TRBD1 (6 bases). Specimen: PBMCs. The CDR3 region is CASSLATGNTGELFF. DNA for the CDR3: TGCGCCAGCAGCTTGGCGACAGGGAACACCGGGGAGCTGTTTTTT.